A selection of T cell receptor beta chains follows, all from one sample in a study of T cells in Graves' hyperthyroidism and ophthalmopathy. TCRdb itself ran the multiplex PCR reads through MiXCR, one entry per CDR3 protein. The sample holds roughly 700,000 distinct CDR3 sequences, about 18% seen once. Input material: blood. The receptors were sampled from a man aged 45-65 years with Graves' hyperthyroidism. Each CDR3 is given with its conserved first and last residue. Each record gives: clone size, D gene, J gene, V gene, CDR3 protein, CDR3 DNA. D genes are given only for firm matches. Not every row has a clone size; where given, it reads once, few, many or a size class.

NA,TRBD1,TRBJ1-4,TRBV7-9,CASSDSSGGANEKLFF,TGTGCCAGCAGCGATTCCTCAGGGGGGGCTAATGAAAAACTGTTTTTT
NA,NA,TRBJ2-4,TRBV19,CASSIIGRSAKNIQYF,TGTGCCAGTAGTATCATTGGCCGGTCCGCCAAAAACATTCAGTACTTC
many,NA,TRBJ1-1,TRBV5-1,CASTLGGRMNTEAFF,TGCGCCAGCACCCTGGGAGGGCGAATGAACACTGAAGCTTTCTTT
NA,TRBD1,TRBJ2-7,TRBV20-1,CSARPPRTGDLPSYEQYF,TGCAGTGCTAGACCTCCCCGGACAGGGGACCTACCCTCCTACGAGCAGTACTTC
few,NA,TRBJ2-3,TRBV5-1,CASSWDNHSTDTQYF,TGCGCCAGCAGCTGGGACAACCATAGCACAGATACGCAGTATTTT
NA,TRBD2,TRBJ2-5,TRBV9,CASSRTSGSEETQYF,TGTGCCAGCTCCAGGACTAGCGGGAGTGAAGAGACCCAGTACTTC
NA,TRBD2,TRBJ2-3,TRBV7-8,CASSLAASGIAGTQYF,TGTGCCAGCAGCTTAGCGGCTAGCGGGATAGCAGGCACGCAGTATTTT
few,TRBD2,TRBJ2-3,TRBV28,CASSRDSGLTDTQYF,TGTGCCAGCAGCCGGGATAGCGGGTTGACAGATACGCAGTATTTT
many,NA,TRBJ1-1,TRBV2,CASSDWDTEAFF,TGTGCCAGCAGTGACTGGGACACTGAAGCTTTCTTT
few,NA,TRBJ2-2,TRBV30,CAWISRQLNTGELFF,TGTGCCTGGATATCCCGACAACTGAACACCGGGGAGCTGTTTTTT
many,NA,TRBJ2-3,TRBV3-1,CASSQVGETDTQYF,TGTGCCAGCAGCCAAGTCGGAGAAACAGATACGCAGTATTTT
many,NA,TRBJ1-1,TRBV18,CASSPRGRGANTEAFF,TGTGCCAGCTCACCACGGGGTCGGGGAGCGAACACTGAAGCTTTCTTT
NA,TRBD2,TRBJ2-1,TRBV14,CASSGYNRLAGRPDSYNEQFF,TGTGCCAGCAGCGGATACAATAGACTAGCGGGTAGGCCTGACTCCTACAATGAGCAGTTCTTC
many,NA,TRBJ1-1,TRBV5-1,CASSLTPMNTEAFF,TGCGCCAGCAGCTTAACACCCATGAACACTGAAGCTTTCTTT
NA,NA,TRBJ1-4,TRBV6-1,CASSDRSIAGEKLFF,TGTGCCAGCAGCGACCGATCCATAGCAGGTGAAAAACTGTTTTTT
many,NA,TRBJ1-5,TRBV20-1,CSARVQGVGGNQPQHF,TGCAGTGCTAGGGTTCAGGGCGTCGGGGGCAATCAGCCCCAGCATTTT
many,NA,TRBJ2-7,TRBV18,CASSPSTGQASYEQYF,TGTGCCAGCTCCCCATCGACTGGGCAGGCCTCCTACGAGCAGTACTTC
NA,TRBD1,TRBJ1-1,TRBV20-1,CSAGRQGARTEAFF,TGCAGTGCGGGACGACAGGGGGCGCGGACTGAAGCTTTCTTT
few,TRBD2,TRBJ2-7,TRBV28,CASSGGLAGGPYEQYF,TGTGCCAGCAGCGGGGGACTAGCGGGAGGACCCTACGAGCAGTACTTC
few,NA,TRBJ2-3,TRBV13,CASAKDPFSTDTQYF,TGTGCCAGCGCTAAGGACCCTTTTAGCACAGATACGCAGTATTTT
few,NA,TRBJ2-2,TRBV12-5,CASGLVQGGTGELFF,TGTGCTAGTGGTTTGGTACAGGGAGGCACCGGGGAGCTGTTTTTT
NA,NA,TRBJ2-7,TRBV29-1,CSVVRDNSYEQYF,TGCAGCGTGGTTCGGGACAACTCCTACGAGCAGTACTTC
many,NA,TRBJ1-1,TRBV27,CASSLPGHNTEAFF,TGTGCCAGCAGTTTACCCGGGCATAACACTGAAGCTTTCTTT
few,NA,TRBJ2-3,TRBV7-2,CASSFSGARTDTQYF,TGTGCCAGCAGCTTCAGCGGAGCCCGCACAGATACGCAGTATTTT
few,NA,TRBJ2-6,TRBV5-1,CASSLLETGANVLTF,TGCGCCAGCAGCTTATTAGAAACTGGGGCCAACGTCCTGACTTTC
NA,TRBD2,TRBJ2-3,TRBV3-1,CASSRSGLASTDTQYF,TGTGCCAGCAGCCGAAGTGGACTAGCCTCCACAGATACGCAGTATTTT
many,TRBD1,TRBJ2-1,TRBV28,CASSLTGQGDNEQFF,TGTGCCAGCAGTTTAACGGGACAGGGGGACAATGAGCAGTTCTTC
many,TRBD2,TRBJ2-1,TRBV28,CASSLGGDEQFF,TGTGCCAGCAGTTTAGGGGGGGATGAGCAGTTCTTC
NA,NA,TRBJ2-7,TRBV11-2,CASSFATGREQYF,TGTGCCAGCAGCTTCGCGACAGGACGCGAGCAGTACTTC
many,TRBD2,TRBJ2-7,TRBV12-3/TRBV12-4,CASRKTSGFSYEQYF,TGTGCCAGCAGGAAGACTAGCGGCTTCTCCTACGAGCAGTACTTC
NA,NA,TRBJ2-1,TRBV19,CASSRSLGSSGEQFF,TGTGCCAGTAGTAGATCACTAGGGAGTTCGGGTGAGCAGTTCTTC
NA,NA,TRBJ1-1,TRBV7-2,CASSLYRERDTEAFF,TGTGCCAGCAGCCTTTACAGGGAAAGGGACACTGAAGCTTTCTTT
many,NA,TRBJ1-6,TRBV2,CASTGSAGASYNSPLHF,TGTGCCAGCACGGGATCGGCAGGAGCCTCCTATAATTCACCCCTCCACTTT
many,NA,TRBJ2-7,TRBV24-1,CATSDFYEQYF,TGTGCCACTTCTGACTTCTACGAGCAGTACTTC
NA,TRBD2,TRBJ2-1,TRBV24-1,CATSGRLAGGYNEQFF,TGTGCCACCAGTGGCCGACTAGCGGGGGGATACAATGAGCAGTTCTTC
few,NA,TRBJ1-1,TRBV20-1,CSASLEHTEAFF,TGCAGTGCTAGCTTGGAGCACACTGAAGCTTTCTTT
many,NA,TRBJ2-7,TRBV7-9,CASSPRGGLSSYEQYF,TGTGCCAGCAGCCCGAGGGGCGGGTTGAGCTCCTACGAGCAGTACTTC
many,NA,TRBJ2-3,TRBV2,CACGRQRSTDTQYF,TGTGCCTGCGGTAGACAGCGGAGCACAGATACGCAGTATTTT
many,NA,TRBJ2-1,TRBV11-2,CASSLNPRIYNEQFF,TGTGCCAGCAGCTTAAACCCCAGAATTTACAATGAGCAGTTCTTC
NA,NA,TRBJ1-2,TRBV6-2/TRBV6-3,CASSHGWRENFGYTF,TGTGCCAGCAGTCACGGATGGAGGGAGAACTTCGGCTACACCTTC
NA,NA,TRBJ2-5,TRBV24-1,CATSDSTRAVGETQYF,TGTGCCACCAGTGATTCAACCAGGGCGGTCGGAGAGACCCAGTACTTC
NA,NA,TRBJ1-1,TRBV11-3,CASRDMASAFF,TGTGCCAGCAGGGATATGGCGTCGGCTTTCTTT
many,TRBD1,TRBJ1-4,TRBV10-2,CASRRQGAGEKLFF,TGCGCCAGCAGACGACAGGGGGCGGGAGAAAAACTGTTTTTT
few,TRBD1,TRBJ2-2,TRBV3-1,CASSPTGTGLTGELFF,TGTGCCAGCAGTCCCACCGGGACAGGGCTGACCGGGGAGCTGTTTTTT
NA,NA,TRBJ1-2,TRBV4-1,CASSQEATNYGYTF,TGCGCCAGCAGCCAGGAGGCTACCAACTATGGCTACACCTTC
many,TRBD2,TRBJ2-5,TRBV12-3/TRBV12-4,CASSFGLAGGETQYF,TGTGCCAGCAGTTTTGGACTAGCGGGTGGGGAGACCCAGTACTTC
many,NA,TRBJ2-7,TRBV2,CATNGGGQGYYWIIYEQYF,TGTGCCACCAACGGGGGGGGACAGGGTTATTACTGGATTATCTACGAGCAGTACTTC
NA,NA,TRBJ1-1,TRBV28,CASSLTGDRTEAFF,TGTGCCAGCAGTTTAACGGGGGATCGCACTGAAGCTTTCTTT
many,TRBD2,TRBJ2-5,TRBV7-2,CASSPSAAGGVGAQYF,TGTGCCAGCAGCCCCTCGGCGGCGGGGGGGGTAGGGGCCCAGTACTTC
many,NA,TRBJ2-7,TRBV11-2,CASSPGGNGEQYF,TGTGCCAGCAGCCCAGGGGGGAATGGCGAGCAGTACTTC